This T cell receptor (beta chain) was captured by sequencing in a study of blood T cell repertoires in COVID-19 (dated by TCRdb to 2020 to 2021). Looking at the study overall: Collaborator samples came from the United States, Italy and Spain and covered acute and convalescent phases of COVID-19. The sample metadata nearly always contained a de-identified subject ID, COVID-19 status, age in years and sex. Samples were obtained from the ongoing ImmuneRACE study (first 160 participants) and from 1,254 subjects provided by 6 global collaborators. Where available, HLA class I and class II types were obtained from metadata supplied by the sample provider rather than from assay-based typing. The material from the prospective study consisted of cDNA or gDNA derived from T cells, B-cell-depleted T cells, or PBMCs. The dataset comprised deeply sampled blood TCRbeta repertoires from subjects exposed to, actively infected with, or recovered from COVID-19. A freely available public database, intended as a resource for researchers studying the immune response to SARS-CoV-2, is where the repertoires were released. Study-wide conclusions, independent of this receptor: Clinical and demographic metadata were provided uncurated, with the amount varying by source and participant.

Participants in the prospective study were aged about 18 to 90 years, lived in more than 20 United States geographic areas, and enrolled through a virtual design. In the prospective study, cohorts were assigned on the basis of participant-reported clinical history obtained from a screening survey and a study questionnaire. Recovered participants in ImmuneRACE Cohort 3 were defined as having two consecutive negative NP/OP PCR tests, clearance from a healthcare professional, or resolution of symptoms. Mobile phlebotomists in the prospective study collected whole blood, serum and a nasopharyngeal or oropharyngeal swab from every participant. Participants in the prospective study had the option to provide additional blood draws and questionnaires over a roughly 2-month period. Blood samples from the prospective study were shipped frozen or at room temperature prior to DNA extraction. Points on this clone: Its antigen has not been determined. The record has no base qualities; no much larger clone is one base away.

V and J are truncated by 0 bases and 11 bases respectively, leaving an intervening sequence of 13 bases. The CDR3 numbers 12 residues from cysteine through phenylalanine. The entry retains the CDR3 DNA only, 36 bases that are in frame from base 1. CDR1 and CDR2, looked up from the germline V gene (reference sequence), are GTSNPN and SVGIG. TCRbeta CDR3 regions were amplified from genomic DNA by means of the immunoSEQ Assay, a bias-controlled multiplex PCR. The paper's data handling went like this. The number of nucleated cells in each sample was estimated from the amplification of reference gene primers within the assay. To quantify the absolute abundance of each unique TCRbeta CDR3 rearrangement, sequence reads were collapsed and filtered. For each sample, productive Simpson clonality was calculated by taking the square root of Simpson's diversity index across productive rearrangements. The immuneACCESS repertoire file appears here via TCRdb, limited to in-frame rearrangements. These files lack a portion of the clones; in checked studies, under half of the deficit traces to unresolved V genes, and the cause of the others is not known. For V, J and clone size, that table is used; D and trimming come from the DNA. The sample records 110,000 to 150,000 clones, more than 75% of which are singletons. The top ten clonotypes cover about 11% of the sample.

Sequencing used PBMCs or T cells enriched from blood (not recorded which). In this chain, TRBV30 is recombined with TRBJ1-1; the D gene is possibly TRBD1, with 6 bases matching. This clonotype originated in a man between 60 and 75 years old who had recovered from COVID-19. The sequenced DNA: TGTGCCTGGAGTGTAAACAGGGCTATGGCTTTCTTT. It is translated as CAWSVNRAMAFF.